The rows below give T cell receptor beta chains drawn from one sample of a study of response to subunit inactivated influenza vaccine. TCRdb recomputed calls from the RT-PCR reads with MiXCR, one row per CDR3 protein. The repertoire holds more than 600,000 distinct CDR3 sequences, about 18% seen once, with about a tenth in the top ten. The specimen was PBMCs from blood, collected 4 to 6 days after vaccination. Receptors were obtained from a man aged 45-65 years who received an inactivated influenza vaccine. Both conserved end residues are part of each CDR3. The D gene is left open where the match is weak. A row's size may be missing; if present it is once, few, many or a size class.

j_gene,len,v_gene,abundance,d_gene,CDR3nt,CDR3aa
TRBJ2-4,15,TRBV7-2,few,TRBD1,TGTGCCAGCAGCTCCCAGACAGGGGCGAAAAACATTCAGTACTTC,CASSSQTGAKNIQYF
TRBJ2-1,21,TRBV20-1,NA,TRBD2,TGCAGTGCTAGAGATGCGGGACGGGAGGCCCCGCCCCCAAACTCCTACAATGAGCAGTTCTTC,CSARDAGREAPPPNSYNEQFF
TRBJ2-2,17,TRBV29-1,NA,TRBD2,TGCAGCGTTGTATCCGGGGGGGCCGTTGGGAACACCGGGGAGCTGTTTTTT,CSVVSGGAVGNTGELFF
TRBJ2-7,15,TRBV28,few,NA,TGTGCCAGCACGCGCGGGGGCCGCAGTTTCTACGAGCAGTACTTC,CASTRGGRSFYEQYF
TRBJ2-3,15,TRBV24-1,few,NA,TGTGCCACCAGTGATTTGAGGGATCCCACAGATACGCAGTATTTT,CATSDLRDPTDTQYF
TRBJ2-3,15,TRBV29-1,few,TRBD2,TGCAGCGTCGCTCTTCTAGCGGCCGCCACAGATACGCAGTATTTT,CSVALLAAATDTQYF
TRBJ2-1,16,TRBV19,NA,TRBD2,TGTGCCAGTAGTGCCGCCGGGGGGAGGACCTACAATGAGCAGTTCTTC,CASSAAGGRTYNEQFF
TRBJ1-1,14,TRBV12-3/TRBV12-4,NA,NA,TGTGCCAGCATCTCATGGGAGGGAAACACTGAAGCTTTCTTT,CASISWEGNTEAFF
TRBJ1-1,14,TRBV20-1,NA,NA,TGCAGTGCTAAGCACCGGGGGGTGAACACTGAAGCTTTCTTT,CSAKHRGVNTEAFF
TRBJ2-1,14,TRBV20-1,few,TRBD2,TGCAGTGCCAAGACTAGCGGGAGCCACAATGAGCAGTTCTTC,CSAKTSGSHNEQFF
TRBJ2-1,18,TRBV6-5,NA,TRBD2,TGTGCCAGCAGTTACGGGTCTAGCGGGGTCGGGTCCTACAATGAGCAGTTCTTC,CASSYGSSGVGSYNEQFF
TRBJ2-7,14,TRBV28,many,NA,TGTGCCAGCAGTTTATGGGACAGCTCCTACGAGCAGTACTTC,CASSLWDSSYEQYF
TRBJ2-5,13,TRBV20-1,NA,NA,TGCAGTGCCGTACTCACGGGGCTCGAGACCCAGTACTTC,CSAVLTGLETQYF
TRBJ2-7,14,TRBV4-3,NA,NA,TGCGCCAGCAGCCAAGATAACAGGGTCTCCGAGCAGTACTTC,CASSQDNRVSEQYF
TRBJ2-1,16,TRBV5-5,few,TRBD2,TGTGCCAGCAGCATAGCACCTAGCGGGGGCTACAATGAGCAGTTCTTC,CASSIAPSGGYNEQFF
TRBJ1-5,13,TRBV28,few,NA,TGTGCCAGCAGCCCAGACCTGAATCAGCCCCAGCATTTT,CASSPDLNQPQHF
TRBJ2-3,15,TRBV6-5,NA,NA,TGTGCCAGCAGTTACTCCGGACCGGGCACAGATACGCAGTATTTT,CASSYSGPGTDTQYF
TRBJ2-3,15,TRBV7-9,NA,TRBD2,TGTGCCAGCAGACCTAGCGGGAGCTACACAGATACGCAGTATTTT,CASRPSGSYTDTQYF
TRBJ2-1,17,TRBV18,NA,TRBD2,TGTGCCAGCCCTCCTGGGTCCAGCGGGGTTACCTACAATGAGCAGTTCTTC,CASPPGSSGVTYNEQFF
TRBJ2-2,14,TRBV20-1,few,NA,TGCAGTGCTAGGTCGGGGGGCGCTTACGGGGAGCTGTTTTTT,CSARSGGAYGELFF
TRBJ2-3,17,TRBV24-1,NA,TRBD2,TGTGCCACCAGTGATATGACTAGCCCGGCACAGACAGATACGCAGTATTTT,CATSDMTSPAQTDTQYF
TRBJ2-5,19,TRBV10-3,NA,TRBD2,TGTGCCATCATTCGGGGACTAGCGGGGGCCTCGAGATACCAAGAGACCCAGTACTTC,CAIIRGLAGASRYQETQYF
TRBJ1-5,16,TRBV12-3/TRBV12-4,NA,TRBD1,TGTGCCAGCAGCCGCGGTGGGACAGGGTCTTTTCGACCCCAGCATTTT,CASSRGGTGSFRPQHF
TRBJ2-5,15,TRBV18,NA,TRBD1,TGTGCCAGCTCACCAGCCGGGACAGGGTATGAGACCCAGTACTTC,CASSPAGTGYETQYF
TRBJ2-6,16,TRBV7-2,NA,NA,TGTGCCAGCAGCTTAAGTGGGGACCGGCGGGCCAACGTCCTGACTTTC,CASSLSGDRRANVLTF
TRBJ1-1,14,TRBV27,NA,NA,TGTGCCAGCATCCCACTAGGGGCGGCCACTGAAGCTTTCTTT,CASIPLGAATEAFF
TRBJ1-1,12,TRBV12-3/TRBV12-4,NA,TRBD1,TGTGCCACCCGACAGGGTGTAACTGAAGCTTTCTTT,CATRQGVTEAFF
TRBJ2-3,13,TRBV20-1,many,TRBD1,TGCAGTGGATTTACAGGGGCGCCCGGTACGCAGTATTTT,CSGFTGAPGTQYF
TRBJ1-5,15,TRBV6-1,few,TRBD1,TGTGCCAGCAGGACCGGGACAGGGGTGAATCAGCCCCAGCATTTT,CASRTGTGVNQPQHF